This T cell receptor (beta chain) is drawn from a study of OX40 agonist ivuxolimab in advanced cancers. Regarding the study in general: Ivuxolimab was a fully human IgG2 agonistic monoclonal antibody targeting the costimulatory receptor OX40 (CD134). Intravenous ivuxolimab was administered to patients every 2 weeks at six dose levels: 0.01, 0.1, 0.3, 1.5, 3 and 10 mg/kg. Of the roughly 50 dose-escalation patients, hepatocellular carcinoma was present in approximately 20, melanoma in around 15, renal cell carcinoma in 9 and head and neck cancer in 9. In the dose-escalation cohort, 82.7% of patients were male, and the mean age was approximately 60 years, with a range of 23 to 79. Prior anti-PD-1, anti-PD-L1 or anti-CTLA-4 therapy was permitted, and checkpoint inhibitors had been received by 40% to 50% of dose-escalation patients. Partial responses were achieved by three dose-escalation patients, of whom one had hepatocellular carcinoma and two had cutaneous melanoma. The purpose of peripheral TCRbeta sequencing was to test whether ivuxolimab changed TCR sequence diversity and led to clonal T-cell expansion. The paper covers the monotherapy dose-escalation part of the phase I ivuxolimab trial, which included N of about 50 patients. Summary of the overall study and its limitations: After ivuxolimab, CD8+ T cells had more expanded clones than CD4+ T cells on average. The antigen specificity of the clonally expanded peripheral T cells was not determined. Low levels of normalized T-cell clonal expansion were also seen in some patients who did not respond. Partial responders in the 0.1-3.0 mg/kg groups had among the lowest normalized peripheral clonal expansion, especially among CD8+ T cells. At doses of 0.1 to 3.0 mg/kg, clonal expansion of both CD4+ and CD8+ blood T cells was observed from baseline to week 6.

About this clone itself: It lacks a known antigen. No much larger clonotype is one base removed from it; base qualities were not supplied.

Genomic DNA was isolated from the sorted cells so that the TCRbeta CDR3 region could be sequenced. The immunoSEQ Assay was used for sequencing of TCRbeta CDR3 regions. As stored in TCRdb, this immuneACCESS dataset retains in-frame rearrangements with V and J assigned. A fraction of the clones does not appear; measured against another copy, unresolved V genes explain less than half of the discrepancy, and the remainder lacks a known reason. This sample gives about 73,000 clones in total; roughly 90% of them show up just once. The ten biggest clones cover roughly a tenth of the sample. After removal of 1 base from V and 8 bases from J, the junction retains 2 bases not matched to a gene. Based on the germline V gene, the CDR1 and CDR2 sequences are LGHNA and YSLEER. Including the terminal cysteine and phenylalanine, the CDR3 comprises 13 residues. CDR3 DNA only is kept here, 39 bases in frame from base 1.

Patients with autoimmune disease history or receiving systemic immunosuppression were excluded from the trial. Peripheral blood for TCR sequencing was collected from all dose cohorts at baseline, on cycle 4 day 1, and on cycle 7 day 1. Samples came from an open-label, multicenter, first-in-human phase I dose-escalation trial of ivuxolimab. The trial enrolled adults with locally advanced or metastatic head and neck squamous cell, hepatocellular, melanoma or renal cell carcinoma. Before TCR sequencing, CD4+ and CD8+ T cells were separately sorted from peripheral blood. This clonotype was obtained from an adult with an advanced solid tumor such as melanoma, head and neck, liver or kidney cancer. This chain is built from TRBV4-3 and TRBJ2-1; 7 central bases correspond to TRBD1. The material sequenced was CD4+ or CD8+ T cells sorted from blood, taken in a trial of the OX40 agonist ivuxolimab. The encoded CDR3 is CASSQGQGHEQFF. The DNA is TGCGCCAGCAGCCAAGGACAGGGCCATGAGCAGTTCTTC.